Listed below are T cell receptor beta chains from one sample, sequenced in a study of breast tumors, draining lymph nodes, adjacent tissues. MiXCR, applied by TCRdb to the multiplex PCR reads, yields one record per CDR3 protein. The table includes around 66,000 distinct CDR3 sequences, less than 45% detected once. The sample was breast tumor tissue. These receptors all come from a female donor with breast cancer. Some clones in this sample may be carry-over from other donors' samples. Both conserved end residues are part of each CDR3. D genes are given only for firm matches. The size of a clone is reported for some rows only, either as once, few or many, or as a class for expanded clones.

TRBD1	many	14	TRBV5-1	TRBJ1-2	CASSLAQGADGYTF	TGCGCCAGCAGCTTGGCCCAGGGGGCGGATGGCTACACCTTC
TRBD2	-	18	TRBV6-5	TRBJ2-3	CASSYGIAGDEGTDTQYF	TGTGCCAGCAGTTACGGGATAGCGGGGGATGAGGGCACAGATACGCAGTATTTT
-	-	15	TRBV20-1	TRBJ2-5	CSARDLILSFETQYF	TGCAGTGCTAGAGATTTGATTTTGAGTTTCGAGACCCAGTACTTC
TRBD2	-	15	TRBV7-9	TRBJ2-3	CASSLTGGVTDTQYF	TGTGCTAGCAGCTTAACGGGAGGGGTCACAGATACGCAGTATTTT
TRBD1	-	15	TRBV18	TRBJ1-5	CASSGPGGLQETQHF	TGTGCCAGCTCCGGACCAGGGGGTTTGCAAGAGACCCAGCATTTT
-	few	13	TRBV4-3	TRBJ2-3	CASSQEGRDTQYF	TGCGCCAGCAGCCAAGAGGGTCGAGATACGCAGTATTTT
TRBD1	-	14	TRBV7-6	TRBJ2-5	CAGSSRTGEETQYF	TGTGCCGGCAGCTCCCGGACAGGCGAAGAGACCCAGTACTTC
-	-	13	TRBV19	TRBJ1-2	CASSRVAYYGYTF	TGTGCCAGTAGTAGGGTGGCCTACTATGGCTACACCTTC
TRBD1	many	14	TRBV5-8	TRBJ2-7	CASSLVGQGDEQYF	TGTGCCAGCAGCTTGGTCGGACAGGGGGACGAGCAGTACTTC
TRBD2	many	16	TRBV5-6	TRBJ2-1	CASSAPFGLVGNEQFF	TGTGCCAGCAGCGCCCCTTTTGGACTAGTGGGCAATGAGCAGTTCTTC
TRBD1	-	15	TRBV19	TRBJ2-7	CASRGRGTGLGEQYF	TGTGCCAGTAGAGGCCGCGGGACAGGGCTCGGCGAGCAGTACTTC
-	-	13	TRBV24-1	TRBJ1-2	CATSDLYSYGYTF	TGTGCCACCAGTGATTTATACAGTTATGGCTACACCTTC
TRBD1	-	19	TRBV6-2/TRBV6-3	TRBJ1-5	CASSYLGQGRGTDHQPQHF	TGTGCCAGCAGTTACTTAGGACAGGGAAGAGGCACCGACCATCAGCCCCAGCATTTT
-	many	14	TRBV5-1	TRBJ1-2	CASSLVDLNYGYTF	TGCGCCAGCAGCTTGGTAGATCTTAACTATGGCTACACCTTC
TRBD1	-	17	TRBV7-9	TRBJ1-4	CASSPGTGVSTNERLFF	TGTGCCAGCAGCCCAGGGACAGGGGTTTCCACCAATGAAAGACTGTTTTTT
TRBD1	-	16	TRBV5-5	TRBJ2-7	CASSPTGDTSSYEQYF	TGTGCCAGCAGTCCCACAGGGGACACTAGCTCCTACGAGCAGTACTTC
-	many	16	TRBV5-8	TRBJ1-5	CASSLGGRGSNQPQHF	TGTGCCAGCAGCTTGGGCGGCCGGGGGAGCAATCAGCCCCAGCATTTT
TRBD2	-	15	TRBV7-9	TRBJ2-4	CASSLFSGGGNIQHF	TGTGCCAGCAGCTTATTTTCGGGGGGAGGAAACATTCAGCACTTC
TRBD2	many	16	TRBV12-3/TRBV12-4	TRBJ2-1	CASTNPGTSGENEQFF	TGTGCCAGCACCAATCCCGGGACTAGCGGGGAAAATGAGCAGTTCTTC
TRBD1	-	14	TRBV20-1	TRBJ2-1	CSASNRGTYNEQFF	TGCAGTGCTTCGAACAGGGGAACCTACAATGAGCAGTTCTTC
TRBD1	many	13	TRBV20-1	TRBJ1-1	CSARVDRFGEAFF	TGCAGTGCTAGAGTGGACAGGTTCGGTGAAGCTTTCTTT
-	many	14	TRBV12-3/TRBV12-4	TRBJ1-5	CASRTGPFNQPQHF	TGTGCCAGCAGGACGGGACCCTTTAATCAGCCCCAGCATTTT
-	once	15	TRBV4-2	TRBJ2-1	CARGYIGLIVDEQFF	TGTGCTAGAGGGTATATAGGACTAATCGTGGATGAGCAGTTCTTC
-	few	14	TRBV20-1	TRBJ1-1	CSASRRGARTEAFF	TGCAGTGCTAGTCGTCGGGGGGCGCGGACTGAAGCTTTCTTT
TRBD1	once	14	TRBV20-1	TRBJ1-2	CSTVAGTGTYGYTF	TGCAGTACTGTAGCGGGGACAGGGACCTATGGCTACACCTTC
-	many	13	TRBV4-1	TRBJ2-5	CASSYRQQETQYF	TGCGCCAGCAGCTATAGACAGCAAGAGACCCAGTACTTC
-	-	13	TRBV10-3	TRBJ2-1	CAITKGQYDEQFF	TGTGCCATCACCAAAGGACAGTATGATGAGCAGTTCTTC
-	-	12	TRBV7-9	TRBJ2-1	CASSFDSNEQFF	TGTGCCAGCTCATTTGACAGCAATGAGCAGTTCTTC
-	many	15	TRBV7-9	TRBJ2-1	CASSLGRESLREQFF	TGTGCCAGCAGCTTAGGGAGGGAGAGCCTCCGGGAGCAGTTCTTC
-	many	12	TRBV19	TRBJ1-2	CASSDQGTGYTF	TGTGCCAGTAGTGATCAGGGAACTGGTTACACCTTC
-	-	11	TRBV9	TRBJ1-6	CASSVGGRSHF	TGTGCCAGCAGCGTAGGGGGAAGGTCCCACTTT
-	-	17	TRBV24-1	TRBJ2-5	CATSDATLQGPQETQYF	TGTGCCACTAGTGACGCGACTTTACAGGGTCCCCAAGAGACCCAGTACTTC
-	-	13	TRBV7-7	TRBJ1-5	CAKQGISNQPQHF	TGTGCTAAGCAGGGGATCAGCAATCAGCCCCAGCATTTT
TRBD1	once	13	TRBV20-1	TRBJ1-1	CSARQGLLAEAFF	TGCAGTGCCAGACAGGGGTTATTGGCTGAAGCTTTCTTT
TRBD2	-	14	TRBV7-3	TRBJ2-7	CASSPGASGTEQYF	TGTGCCAGCAGCCCTGGGGCTAGCGGGACCGAGCAGTACTTC
-	many	16	TRBV3-1	TRBJ2-2	CASSQAEGVNTGELFF	TGTGCCAGCAGCCAAGCCGAGGGGGTGAACACCGGGGAGCTGTTTTTT
-	many	15	TRBV6-6	TRBJ1-2	CASSYSSGGSMGYTF	TGTGCCAGCAGTTATTCCTCGGGGGGTTCGATGGGCTACACCTTC
-	many	12	TRBV12-3/TRBV12-4	TRBJ2-4	CASSHMKNIQYF	TGTGCCAGCAGTCATATGAAAAACATTCAGTACTTC
-	many	14	TRBV20-1	TRBJ1-2	CSASVGGLSDGYTF	TGCAGTGCTAGCGTCGGTGGGTTGTCGGATGGCTACACCTTC
-	medium-sized	16	TRBV2	TRBJ1-6	CASSAGREGNNSPLHF	TGTGCCAGCAGTGCCGGCAGAGAGGGAAATAATTCACCCCTCCACTTT
-	many	13	TRBV19	TRBJ2-1	CASSIVPGVEQFF	TGTGCCAGTAGTATAGTCCCCGGGGTTGAGCAGTTCTTC
TRBD2	-	14	TRBV27	TRBJ2-4	CASSPWTSGNIQYF	TGTGCCAGCAGTCCTTGGACTAGTGGGAACATTCAGTACTTC
TRBD2	-	16	TRBV18	TRBJ2-7	CASSSGLAGFSYEQYF	TGTGCCAGCTCATCGGGACTAGCGGGCTTCTCCTACGAGCAGTACTTC
-	many	17	TRBV19	TRBJ2-3	CASSISFLRESTDTQYF	TGTGCCAGTAGTATTTCATTCCTACGGGAGAGCACAGATACGCAGTATTTT
-	once	16	TRBV9	TRBJ2-3	CATPRSWDLMSDTQYF	TGTGCTACTCCGAGATCATGGGACCTCATGTCAGATACGCAGTATTTT
-	many	14	TRBV9	TRBJ1-2	CASSPRTANYGYTF	TGTGCCAGCAGCCCAAGGACAGCCAACTATGGCTACACCTTC
TRBD1	many	15	TRBV19	TRBJ1-2	CASTAWDRAHYGYTF	TGTGCCTCCACGGCGTGGGACAGGGCCCACTATGGCTACACCTTC
-	-	15	TRBV5-1	TRBJ2-6	CASSHPTLGANVLTF	TGCGCCAGCAGCCATCCGACATTGGGGGCCAACGTCCTGACTTTC
-	-	11	TRBV7-9	TRBJ1-2	CASSENYGYTF	TGTGCCAGCAGTGAAAACTATGGCTACACCTTC
TRBD1	-	15	TRBV12-3/TRBV12-4	TRBJ2-6	CASKGEEGTGCTEAF	TGTGCCAGCAAGGGAGAAGAGGGGACAGGGTGCACTGAAGCTTTC
-	medium-sized	14	TRBV7-2	TRBJ1-2	CASSLGPKTYGYTF	TGTGCCAGCAGCTTGGGACCCAAAACCTATGGCTACACCTTC
-	-	15	TRBV20-1	TRBJ2-2	CSAPTSLGNTGELLF	TGCAGTGCCCCGACCAGCCTTGGGAACACCGGGGAGCTGCTTTTT
TRBD2	-	18	TRBV7-2	TRBJ2-6	CASSLWLAGFSGANVLTF	TGTGCCAGCAGCTTATGGCTAGCGGGGTTCTCTGGGGCCAACGTCCTGACTTTC
-	-	12	TRBV20-1	TRBJ2-7	CSAHRGRDEQYF	TGCAGTGCTCACCGAGGACGGGACGAGCAGTACTTC
-	-	18	TRBV19	TRBJ1-6	CASSTYFSGSSYNSPLHF	TGTGCCAGTAGTACCTATTTTAGCGGGAGCTCCTATAATTCACCCCTCCACTTT